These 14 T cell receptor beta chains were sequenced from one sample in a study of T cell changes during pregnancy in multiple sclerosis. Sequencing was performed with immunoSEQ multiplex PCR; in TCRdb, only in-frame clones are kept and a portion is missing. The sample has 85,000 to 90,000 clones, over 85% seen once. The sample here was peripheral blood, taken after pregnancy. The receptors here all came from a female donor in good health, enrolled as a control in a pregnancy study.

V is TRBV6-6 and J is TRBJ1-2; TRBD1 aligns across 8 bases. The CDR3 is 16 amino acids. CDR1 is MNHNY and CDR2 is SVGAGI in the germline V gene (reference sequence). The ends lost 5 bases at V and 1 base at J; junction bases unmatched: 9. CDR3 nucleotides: TGTGCCAGCAGTCCTGGACAGGGTGGCGTTAACTATGGCTACACCTTC. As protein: CASSPGQGGVNYGYTF.

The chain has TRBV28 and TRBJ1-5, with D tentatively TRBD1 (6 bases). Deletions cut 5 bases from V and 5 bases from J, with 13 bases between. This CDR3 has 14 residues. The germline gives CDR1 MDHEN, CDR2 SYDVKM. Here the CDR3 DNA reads TGTGCCAGCAGTAAGGGGGGGCGGGATCAGCCCCAGCATTTT. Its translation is CASSKGGRDQPQHF. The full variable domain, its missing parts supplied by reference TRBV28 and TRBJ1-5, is DVKVTQSSRYLVKRTGEKVFLECVQDMDHENMFWYRQDPGLGLRLIYFSYDVKMKEKGDIPEGYSVSREKKERFSLILESASTNQTSMYLCASSKGGRDQPQHFGDGTRLSIL.

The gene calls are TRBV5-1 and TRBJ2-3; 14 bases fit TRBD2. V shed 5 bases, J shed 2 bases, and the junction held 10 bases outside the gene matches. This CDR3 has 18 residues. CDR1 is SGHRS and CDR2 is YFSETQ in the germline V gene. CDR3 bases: TGCGCCAGCAGGACAACCGGGACTAGCGGGAGCCCCACAGATACGCAGTATTTT. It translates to CASRTTGTSGSPTDTQYF. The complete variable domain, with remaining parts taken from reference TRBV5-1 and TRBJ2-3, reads KAGVTQTPRYLIKTRGQQVTLSCSPISGHRSVSWYQQTPGQGLQFLFEYFSETQRNKGNFPGRFSGRQFSNSRSEMNVSTLELGDSALYLCASRTTGTSGSPTDTQYFGPGTRLTVL.

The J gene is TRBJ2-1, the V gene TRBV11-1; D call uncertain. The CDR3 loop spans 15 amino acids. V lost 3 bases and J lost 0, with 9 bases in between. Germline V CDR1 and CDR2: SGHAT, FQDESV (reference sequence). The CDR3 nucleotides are TGTGCCAGCAGCTTCAACGGAGTCTCCTACAATGAGCAGTTCTTC. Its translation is CASSFNGVSYNEQFF. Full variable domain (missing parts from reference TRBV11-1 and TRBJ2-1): EAEVAQSPRYKITEKSQAVAFWCDPISGHATLYWYRQILGQGPELLVQFQDESVVDDSQLPKDRFSAERLKGVDSTLKIQPAELGDSAMYLCASSFNGVSYNEQFFGPGTRLTVL.

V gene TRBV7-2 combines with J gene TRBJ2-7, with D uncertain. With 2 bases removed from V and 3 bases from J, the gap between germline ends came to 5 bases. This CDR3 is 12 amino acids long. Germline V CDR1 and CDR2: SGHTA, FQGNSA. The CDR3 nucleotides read TGTGCCAGCAGCTTAACGGGCTACGAGCAGTACTTC. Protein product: CASSLTGYEQYF.

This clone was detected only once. The CDR3 bases are TGTGCCAGCAGCCGAGGGACAGGACTGGTTGGAAACACCATATATTTT. Protein sequence: CASSRGTGLVGNTIYF. V is TRBV7-9 and J is TRBJ1-3, with TRBD1 matching over 8 bases. V lost 5 bases, J lost 3 bases, and 9 bases stayed unmatched. The CDR3 totals 16 residues. Germline-derived CDR1 and CDR2 are SEHNR and FQNEAQ (reference sequence).

The CDR3 bases are TGCGCCAGCAGCCAAGATGCGGATCCCTCCTACGAGCAGTACTTC. Translation gives CASSQDADPSYEQYF. The V call is TRBV4-1, the J call TRBJ2-7; the D is unclear. The germline V gene has CDR1 MGHRA and CDR2 YSYEKL. This CDR3 contains 15 residues. V was shortened by 0 bases and J by 0 bases, with 9 bases between the two germline ends.

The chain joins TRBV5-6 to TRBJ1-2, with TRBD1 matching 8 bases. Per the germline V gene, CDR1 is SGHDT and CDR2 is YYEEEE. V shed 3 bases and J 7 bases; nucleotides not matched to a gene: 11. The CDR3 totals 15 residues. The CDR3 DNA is TGTGCCAGCAGCTCGGGACAGGTCTTAGTAACTGGCTACACCTTC. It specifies CASSSGQVLVTGYTF.

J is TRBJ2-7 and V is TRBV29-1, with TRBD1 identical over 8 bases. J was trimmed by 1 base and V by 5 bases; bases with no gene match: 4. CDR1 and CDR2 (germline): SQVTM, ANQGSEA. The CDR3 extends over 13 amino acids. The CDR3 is CSVKDRVSYEQYF. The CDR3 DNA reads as TGCAGCGTTAAGGACAGGGTATCCTACGAGCAGTACTTC.

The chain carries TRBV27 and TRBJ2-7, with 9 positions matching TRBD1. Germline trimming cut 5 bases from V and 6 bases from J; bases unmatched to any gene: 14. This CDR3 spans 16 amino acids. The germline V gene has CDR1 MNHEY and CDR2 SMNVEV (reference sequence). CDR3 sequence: CASSHAPGQGPPEQYF. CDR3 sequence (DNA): TGTGCCAGCAGTCATGCGCCGGGACAGGGTCCCCCCGAGCAGTACTTC.

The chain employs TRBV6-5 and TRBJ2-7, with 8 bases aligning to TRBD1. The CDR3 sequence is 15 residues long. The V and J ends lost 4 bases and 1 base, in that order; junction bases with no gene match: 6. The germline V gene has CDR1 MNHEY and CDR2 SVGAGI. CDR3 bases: TGTGCCAGCAGTTCTGGTCAGGGGGCTTCCTACGAGCAGTACTTC. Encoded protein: CASSSGQGASYEQYF.

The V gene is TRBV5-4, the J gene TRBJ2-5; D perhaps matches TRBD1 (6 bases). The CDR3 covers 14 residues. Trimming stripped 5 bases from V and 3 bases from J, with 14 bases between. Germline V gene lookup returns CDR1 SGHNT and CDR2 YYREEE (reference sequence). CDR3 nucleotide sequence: TGTGCCAGCAGATCAGCCCCAGGGGAAGAGACCCAGTACTTC. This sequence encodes CASRSAPGEETQYF.

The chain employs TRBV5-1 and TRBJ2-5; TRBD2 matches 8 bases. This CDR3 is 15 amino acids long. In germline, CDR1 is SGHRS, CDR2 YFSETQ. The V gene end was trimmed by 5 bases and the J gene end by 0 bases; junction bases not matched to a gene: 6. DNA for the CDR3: TGCGCCAGCAGTATGAGCGGGAGACACCAAGAGACCCAGTACTTC. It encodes CASSMSGRHQETQYF.

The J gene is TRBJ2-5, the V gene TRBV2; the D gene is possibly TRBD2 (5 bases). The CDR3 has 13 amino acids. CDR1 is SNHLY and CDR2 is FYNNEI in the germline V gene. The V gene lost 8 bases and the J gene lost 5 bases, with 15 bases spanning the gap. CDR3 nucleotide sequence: TGTGCCAGCGCCCAAGGAGGCGGGGAGACCCAGTACTTC. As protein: CASAQGGGETQYF.